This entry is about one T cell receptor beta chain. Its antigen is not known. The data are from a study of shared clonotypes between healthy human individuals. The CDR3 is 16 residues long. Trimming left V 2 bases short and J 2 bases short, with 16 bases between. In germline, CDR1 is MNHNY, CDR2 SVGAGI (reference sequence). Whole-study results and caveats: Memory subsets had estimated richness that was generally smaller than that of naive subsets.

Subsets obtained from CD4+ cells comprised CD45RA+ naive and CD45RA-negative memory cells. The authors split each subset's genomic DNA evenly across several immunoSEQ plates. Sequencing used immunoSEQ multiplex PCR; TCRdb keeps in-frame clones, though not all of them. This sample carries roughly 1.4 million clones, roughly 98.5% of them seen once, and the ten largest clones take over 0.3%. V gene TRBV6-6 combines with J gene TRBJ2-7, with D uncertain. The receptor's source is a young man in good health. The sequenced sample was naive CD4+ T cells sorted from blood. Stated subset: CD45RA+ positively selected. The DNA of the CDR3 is TGTGCCAGCAGTTACCTGACGGGTCCTTTTACCTACGAGCAGTACTTC. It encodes CASSYLTGPFTYEQYF.